This passage covers 17 T cell receptor beta chains from one sample sequenced in a study of vaccination and CD4 T cells after COVID-19. Sequencing of DNA taken from cultured CD4+ T cells relied on the Oncomine TCR Beta short-read assay. TCRdb ran MiXCR on the PCR reads and lists one entry per CDR3 protein. The sample lists around 13,000 distinct CDR3 sequences, over 45% occurring once. No antigen has been assigned to these receptors. Treatment: roughly 11-day PBMC culture with coronavirus spike peptide pools or control peptides (ViraFEST assay). The specimen comprised CD4+ T cells from blood, cultured in vitro, sampled before SARS-CoV-2 vaccination. The receptor source for this set is a human donor who had recovered from COVID-19.

Only a few counts were recorded for this clonotype. The CDR3 nucleotides are TGTGCCAGCAGTTACGGCGGGAGGGGGGGAGATACGCAGTATTTT. Amino acids: CASSYGGRGGDTQYF. The chain employs TRBV6-5 and TRBJ2-3; 9 nucleotides align to TRBD2. The germline CDR1 and CDR2 sequences are MNHEY and SVGAGI. Trimming took 2 bases from V and 5 from J; bases not matched to a gene: 5. The CDR3 sequence is 15 residues long.

The V gene is TRBV6-2 or TRBV6-3, the J gene TRBJ1-5; TRBD1 aligns across 8 bases. Losses at the gene ends were 5 bases for V and 1 base for J; bases not matched to a gene: 4. Germline V gene data show CDR1 as MNHEY and CDR2 as SVGEGT. This CDR3 is 15 amino acids long. CDR3 bases: TGTGCCAGCAGTACCCGACAGGGGAGCAATCAGCCCCAGCATTTT. Encoded protein: CASSTRQGSNQPQHF.

The chain links TRBV7-9 to TRBJ2-3; 10 bases align to TRBD2. Germline CDR1 reads SEHNR; CDR2 reads FQNEAQ (reference sequence). After removal of 1 base from V and 5 bases from J, the junction contained 0 bases not matched to a gene. The CDR3 totals 14 residues. The CDR3 nucleotides read TGTGCCAGCAGCTTAGGGACTAGCGGAGATACGCAGTATTTT. Translation gives CASSLGTSGDTQYF.

CDR3 residues: CASSTGGDGTGELFF. In DNA form, the CDR3 reads TGTGCCAGCAGCACCGGGGGGGACGGCACCGGGGAGCTGTTTTTT. The chain couples TRBV7-3 to TRBJ2-2; TRBD2 aligns across 8 bases. There are 15 residues in the CDR3. V lost 5 bases, J lost 4 bases, and 6 bases stayed unmatched. Looked up from germline, CDR1 is SGHTA and CDR2 is FQGTGA.

This chain connects TRBV20-1 to TRBJ1-2, with TRBD1 matching over 7 bases. Germline CDR1 DFQATT, CDR2 SNEGSKA (reference sequence). After removal of 5 bases from V and 3 bases from J, the junction contained 15 bases not matched to a gene. The CDR3 consists of 16 residues. The CDR3 spells CSALKENRGGDYGYTF. DNA for the CDR3: TGCAGTGCTCTAAAAGAGAACAGGGGTGGGGACTATGGCTACACCTTC.

The genes are TRBV19 and TRBJ1-6, with no clear D. The CDR3 loop spans 15 amino acids. Trimming stripped 5 bases from V and 2 bases from J, with 10 bases between. Germline assignment: CDR1 LNHDA and CDR2 SQIVND (reference sequence). CDR3 nucleotide sequence: TGTGCCAGTAGTGTGGGAGGGACCTATAATTCACCCCTCCACTTT. Amino acid sequence: CASSVGGTYNSPLHF.

This CDR3 reads CATSRTYPRDSSNYGYTF. As DNA, the CDR3 is TGTGCCACCAGCAGAACCTACCCGAGGGACAGCTCTAACTATGGCTACACCTTC. This chain connects TRBV15 to TRBJ1-2, with 7 bases that match TRBD1. Germline values: CDR1 LNHNV, CDR2 YYDKDF (reference sequence). V gave up 2 bases and J gave up 0 bases; unmatched junction bases: 12. The CDR3 is made up of 18 amino acids.

This clonotype has a handful of counts. CDR3 sequence reads: CASSPGTGIGGYTF. The CDR3 bases are TGTGCCAGCAGCCCGGGGACAGGCATAGGGGGCTACACCTTC. The chain links TRBV27 to TRBJ1-2; TRBD1 matches at 8 bases. The CDR3 spans 14 residues. The J segment lost 8 bases and the V segment lost 6 bases, leaving 11 bases of the junction unmatched. Germline-derived CDR1 and CDR2 are MNHEY and SMNVEV (reference sequence).

V usage is TRBV6-2 or TRBV6-3 and J usage is TRBJ2-7, with D possibly matching TRBD2 (5 bases). Germline CDR1 is MNHEY and CDR2 is SVGEGT. This CDR3 has 14 residues. V lost 6 bases and J lost 0, with 12 bases in between. CDR3 in amino acids: CASRPAAYSYEQYF. The CDR3 bases are TGTGCCAGCAGGCCAGCGGCTTACTCCTACGAGCAGTACTTC.

The V call is TRBV7-9, the J call TRBJ1-1; D gene uncertain. The V gene's germline CDR1 is SEHNR and CDR2 FQNEAQ (reference sequence). The CDR3 is made up of 15 amino acids. The V end was cut by 5 bases, the J end by 0 bases, with 13 bases between. For the CDR3, the DNA is TGTGCCAGCAGCCCCCCGTTTGGGTTGAACACTGAAGCTTTCTTT. Residues: CASSPPFGLNTEAFF. Using reference TRBV7-9 and TRBJ1-1 for the parts outside the CDR3, the full variable domain is DTGVSQNPRHKITKRGQNVTFRCDPISEHNRLYWYRQTLGQGPEFLTYFQNEAQLEKSRLLSDRFSAERPKGSFSTLEIQRTEQGDSAMYLCASSPPFGLNTEAFFGQGTRLTVV.

The chain is built from TRBV27 and TRBJ1-4; 9 bases match TRBD1. Germline lookup yields CDR1 MNHEY and CDR2 SMNVEV (reference sequence). The length of the CDR3 is 17 residues. V lost 5 bases, J lost 0 bases, and 7 bases stayed unmatched. In DNA, the CDR3 is TGTGCCAGCAGTCCAAGGGGACAGGGAGCAACTAATGAAAAACTGTTTTTT. Translated, it gives CASSPRGQGATNEKLFF. The full variable domain, its missing parts supplied by reference TRBV27 and TRBJ1-4, is EAQVTQNPRYLITVTGKKLTVTCSQNMNHEYMSWYRQDPGLGLRQIYYSMNVEVTDKGDVPEGYKVSRKEKRNFPLILESPSPNQTSLYFCASSPRGQGATNEKLFFGSGTQLSVL.

This rearrangement joins TRBV7-2 to TRBJ1-4; unclear D gene. Germline CDR1 reads SGHTA; CDR2 reads FQGNSA. The CDR3 has 11 residues. Trimming left V 5 bases short and J 12 bases short, with 10 bases between. The CDR3 coding sequence is TGTGCCAGCAGCCCCGGGTCCCAACTGTTTTTT. It translates to CASSPGSQLFF.

The chain has TRBV5-1 and TRBJ1-2; D is unresolved. The CDR3 runs to 13 residues. Per the germline V gene, CDR1 is SGHRS and CDR2 is YFSETQ. Trimming left V 0 bases short and J 4 bases short, with 7 bases between. CDR3 region: CASSLDGSYGYTF. As DNA, the CDR3 is TGCGCCAGCAGCTTGGACGGCTCCTATGGCTACACCTTC. The complete variable domain, with remaining parts taken from reference TRBV5-1 and TRBJ1-2, reads KAGVTQTPRYLIKTRGQQVTLSCSPISGHRSVSWYQQTPGQGLQFLFEYFSETQRNKGNFPGRFSGRQFSNSRSEMNVSTLELGDSALYLCASSLDGSYGYTFGSGTRLTVV.

This clonotype showed up just once. The rearrangement uses TRBV19 and TRBJ2-7; 11 bases line up with TRBD2. The CDR3 is 16 amino acids. CDR1 LNHDA and CDR2 SQIVND come from the germline V gene (reference sequence). Trimming removed 8 bases from V and 0 bases from J; junction bases left unmatched: 9. The chain's CDR3 is CASSGLAVFISYEQYF. The CDR3 bases are TGTGCCAGTTCGGGACTAGCGGTATTTATCTCCTACGAGCAGTACTTC.

Only a few counts were recorded for this clonotype. V and J are TRBV20-1 and TRBJ2-1, with D uncertain. CDR3 length equals 15 residues. Trimming took 6 bases from V and 14 from J, leaving 29 bases between them. The germline gives CDR1 DFQATT, CDR2 SNEGSKA (reference sequence). The CDR3 region has the DNA TGCAGTGCCAGAAAAGATCGCCGGAATCTAATTGAAGAGTTCTTC. It yields the protein CSARKDRRNLIEEFF.

The gene calls are TRBV19 and TRBJ1-1; weak D call: TRBD1 (5 bases). The ends were cut back, 5 bases at V and 4 bases at J, with 14 bases in the middle. This CDR3 contains 14 residues. The germline gives CDR1 LNHDA, CDR2 SQIVND (reference sequence). CDR3 in amino acids: CASSAGPWSTEAFF. The CDR3 nucleotides read TGTGCCAGTAGTGCAGGGCCCTGGTCCACTGAAGCTTTCTTT. Using reference TRBV19 and TRBJ1-1 for the parts outside the CDR3, the full variable domain is DGGITQSPKYLFRKEGQNVTLSCEQNLNHDAMYWYRQDPGQGLRLIYYSQIVNDFQKGDIAEGYSVSREKKESFPLTVTSAQKNPTAFYLCASSAGPWSTEAFFGQGTRLTVV.

This clonotype was seen a few times. The chain joins TRBV6-2 or TRBV6-3 to TRBJ1-6, with TRBD1 matching 7 bases. The CDR3 sequence is 18 residues long. Germline CDR1 is MNHEY and CDR2 is SVGEGT. With 0 bases clipped from V and 6 bases from J, the junction kept 11 bases outside the gene matches. The CDR3 coding sequence is TGTGCCAGCAGTTACTCAACGGGGACACAGGGGAGTAATTCACCCCTCCACTTT. Its protein product is CASSYSTGTQGSNSPLHF.